This is a list of T cell receptor beta chains from one sample in a study of low-dose radiotherapy and immunotherapy resistance in tumors. One entry per CDR3 protein results from TCRdb running MiXCR on the reads. The sample consists of 35,000 to 50,000 distinct CDR3 sequences, roughly 30% of them appearing once. Sample: PBMCs, taken before treatment. These receptor sequences come from a male donor with gallbladder cancer. Each CDR3 is given without its conserved first and last residue. A D gene is named only where the DNA matches it firmly.

V gene	D gene	J gene	CDR3 protein
TRBV28	.	TRBJ2-2	ASSVNTGELF
TRBV20-1	TRBD1	TRBJ2-1	SARRPGTARNEQF
TRBV5-1	.	TRBJ2-7	ASSLEALTYEQY
TRBV3-1	.	TRBJ2-5	ASSQDGGGSETQY
TRBV2	TRBD2	TRBJ2-1	ASSIGTSGRASEQF
TRBV29-1	.	TRBJ1-1	SVDSVRAQAF
TRBV2	TRBD1	TRBJ1-5	AGGTVSNQPQH
TRBV20-1	.	TRBJ1-1	SATLGRNTEAF
TRBV13	.	TRBJ2-5	ASSVQVRETQY
TRBV5-4	.	TRBJ2-3	ASSHPSVDTDTQY
TRBV18	.	TRBJ2-3	ASSSGLGTDTQY
TRBV9	.	TRBJ2-2	ASSGYLGGNTGELF
TRBV7-9	.	TRBJ1-2	ASSPRAGAGSYGYT
TRBV7-9	TRBD2	TRBJ2-5	ASSRGTSGGDQETQY
TRBV11-2	TRBD2	TRBJ2-3	ASSLDPGLAGSDTQY
TRBV6-6	.	TRBJ2-7	ASSDSGPAYEQY
TRBV19	.	TRBJ1-5	ASSDPVGEAHNQPQH
TRBV14	.	TRBJ1-1	ASSQAYMGKEAF
TRBV3-1	.	TRBJ2-2	ASHGTGNTGELF
TRBV15	.	TRBJ1-2	ATSRDRDTGYGYT
TRBV5-1	TRBD2	TRBJ2-2	ASRFDGRVNWELF
TRBV28	.	TRBJ2-7	ASSSDRSYEQS
TRBV19	.	TRBJ2-2	ASRSPQTVNTGELF
TRBV7-6	.	TRBJ2-1	ASSLGGGLYNEQF
TRBV6-6	.	TRBJ2-7	ASSYDTLYEQY
TRBV18	.	TRBJ2-7	ASSYTAIYEQY
TRBV2	.	TRBJ2-5	ASSRTVKETQY
TRBV30	TRBD2	TRBJ2-1	AWTGSGRSLSSYNEQF
TRBV20-1	.	TRBJ1-5	SARSNQGLSNQPQH